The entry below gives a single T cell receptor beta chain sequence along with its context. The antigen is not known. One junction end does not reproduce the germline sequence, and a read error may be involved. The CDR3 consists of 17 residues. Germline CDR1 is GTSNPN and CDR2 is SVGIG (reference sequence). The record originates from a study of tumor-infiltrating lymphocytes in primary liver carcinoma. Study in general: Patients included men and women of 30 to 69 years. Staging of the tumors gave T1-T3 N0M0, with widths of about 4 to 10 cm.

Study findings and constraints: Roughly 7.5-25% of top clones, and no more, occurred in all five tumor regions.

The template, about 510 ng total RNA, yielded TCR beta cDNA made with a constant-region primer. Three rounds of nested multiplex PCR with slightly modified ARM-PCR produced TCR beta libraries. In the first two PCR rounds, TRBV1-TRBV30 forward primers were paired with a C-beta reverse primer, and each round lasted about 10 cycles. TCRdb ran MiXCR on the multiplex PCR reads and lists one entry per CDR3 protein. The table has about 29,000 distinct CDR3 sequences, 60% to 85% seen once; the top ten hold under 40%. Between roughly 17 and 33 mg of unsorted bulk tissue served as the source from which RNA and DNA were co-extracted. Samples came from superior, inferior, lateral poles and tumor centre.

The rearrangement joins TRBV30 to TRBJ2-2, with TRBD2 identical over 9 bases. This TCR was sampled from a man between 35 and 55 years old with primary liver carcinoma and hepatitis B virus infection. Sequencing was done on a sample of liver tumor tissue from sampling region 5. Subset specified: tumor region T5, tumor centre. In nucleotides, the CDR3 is TGTGCCTGGAGTGTACAGACTAGCGGTCCGAACACCGGGGAGCTGCTTTTT. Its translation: CAWSVQTSGPNTGELLF.